The sequence of this T cell receptor (beta chain) was determined in a study of T cells after posttransplantation cyclophosphamide. The protocol was immunoSEQ multiplex PCR, while the TCRdb copy is restricted to in-frame clones and leaves out a portion. The repertoire has around 9,400 clones, roughly 90% of them found once; the top ten carry 4.2%. Control samples came 1 year after myeloablative marrow transplants with methotrexate plus calcineurin inhibitor. The sequencing used PBMCs, collected roughly 61 weeks after allogeneic stem cell transplant with calcineurin inhibitor and methotrexate. The receptor was isolated from a male patient between 50 and 60 years old who received an allogeneic stem cell transplant from an unrelated donor, was CMV-positive, and had chronic GVHD only. A subset of T cells may come from the graft donor.

This CDR3 is CASSIQGMGPGDEQYF. CDR3 DNA sequence: TGTGCCAGTAGCATACAGGGAATGGGCCCAGGGGACGAGCAGTACTTC. The chain recombines TRBV19 with TRBJ2-7; a possible D gene is TRBD1 (6 bases). The CDR3 is made up of 16 amino acids. V lost 6 bases and J lost 5, with 23 bases in between. Germline CDR1 LNHDA, CDR2 SQIVND (reference sequence).